A selection of T cell receptor beta chains follows, all from one sample in a study of a mutant IDH1 vaccine in newly diagnosed glioma. Sequenced by immunoSEQ multiplex PCR; TCRdb stores in-frame clones only, minus some. The sample shows tens of thousands of clones, around 77% of them seen only once. No antigen is known for these receptors. Specimen: PBMCs, collected from a glioma patient whose treatment included an IDH1 peptide vaccine. Receptors originate from a woman younger than 35 with glioma. CDR3s leave out the opening cysteine and the closing phenylalanine or tryptophan. Fields, in order: J gene, V gene, CDR3 protein.

j_gene: TRBJ2-7; v_gene: TRBV27; CDR3aa: ASSYKATYEQY
j_gene: TRBJ1-1; v_gene: TRBV30; CDR3aa: ASTGSLMNTEAF
j_gene: TRBJ2-3; v_gene: TRBV5-4; CDR3aa: ASSLGTSGGDTQY
j_gene: TRBJ2-3; v_gene: TRBV2; CDR3aa: ASSESASGRSTDTQY
j_gene: TRBJ2-1; v_gene: TRBV11-3; CDR3aa: ASRGSGEIYNEQF
j_gene: TRBJ1-1; v_gene: TRBV5-1; CDR3aa: ASSFGNTEAF
j_gene: TRBJ1-2; v_gene: TRBV6-5; CDR3aa: ASSYSGQPYGYT
j_gene: TRBJ1-6; v_gene: TRBV30; CDR3aa: AWSPGSSPLH
j_gene: TRBJ1-4; v_gene: TRBV2; CDR3aa: ASSHTAATNEKLF
j_gene: TRBJ1-2; v_gene: TRBV27; CDR3aa: ASSPRDSVVYGYT
j_gene: TRBJ1-2; v_gene: TRBV6-1; CDR3aa: ASSEGVRYGYT
j_gene: TRBJ1-2; v_gene: TRBV7-8; CDR3aa: ASSPLGNYGYT
j_gene: TRBJ2-1; v_gene: TRBV2; CDR3aa: AGQGASEQF
j_gene: TRBJ1-2; v_gene: TRBV9; CDR3aa: ASSVATPEQGGYT
j_gene: TRBJ1-2; v_gene: TRBV5-4; CDR3aa: ASSFNVGGGGYT
j_gene: TRBJ2-4; v_gene: TRBV5-4; CDR3aa: ASSHPDRGNIQY
j_gene: TRBJ1-5; v_gene: TRBV27; CDR3aa: ASRRGNQPQH